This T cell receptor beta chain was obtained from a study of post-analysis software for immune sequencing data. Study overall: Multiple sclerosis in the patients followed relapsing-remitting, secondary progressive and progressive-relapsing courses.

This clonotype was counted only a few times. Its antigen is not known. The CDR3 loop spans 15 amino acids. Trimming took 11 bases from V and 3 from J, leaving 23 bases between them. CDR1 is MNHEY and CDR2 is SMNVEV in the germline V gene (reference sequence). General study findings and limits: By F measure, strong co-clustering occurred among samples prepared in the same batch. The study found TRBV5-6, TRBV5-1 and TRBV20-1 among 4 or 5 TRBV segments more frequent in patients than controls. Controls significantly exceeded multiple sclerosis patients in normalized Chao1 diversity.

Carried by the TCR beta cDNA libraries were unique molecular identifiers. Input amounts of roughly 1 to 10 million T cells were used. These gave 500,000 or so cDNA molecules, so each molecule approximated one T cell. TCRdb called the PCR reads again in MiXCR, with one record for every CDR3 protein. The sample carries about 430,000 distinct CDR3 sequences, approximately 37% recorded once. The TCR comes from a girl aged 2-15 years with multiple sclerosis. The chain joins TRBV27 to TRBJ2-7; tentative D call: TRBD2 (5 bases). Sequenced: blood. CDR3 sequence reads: CASKRSGLQYYEQYF. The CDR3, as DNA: TGTGCCTCCAAGAGGTCCGGACTCCAATACTACGAGCAGTACTTC.